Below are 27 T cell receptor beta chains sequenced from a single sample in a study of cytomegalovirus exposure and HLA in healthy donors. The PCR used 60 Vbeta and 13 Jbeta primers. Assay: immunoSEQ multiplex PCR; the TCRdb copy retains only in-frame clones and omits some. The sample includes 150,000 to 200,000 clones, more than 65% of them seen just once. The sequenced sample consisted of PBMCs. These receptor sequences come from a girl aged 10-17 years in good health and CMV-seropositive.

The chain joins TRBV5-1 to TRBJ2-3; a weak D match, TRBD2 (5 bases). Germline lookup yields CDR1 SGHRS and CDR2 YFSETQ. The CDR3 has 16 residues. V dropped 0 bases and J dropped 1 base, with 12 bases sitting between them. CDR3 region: CASSLEGGRRTDTQYF. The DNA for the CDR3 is TGCGCCAGCAGCTTGGAAGGCGGGCGCCGCACAGATACGCAGTATTTT.

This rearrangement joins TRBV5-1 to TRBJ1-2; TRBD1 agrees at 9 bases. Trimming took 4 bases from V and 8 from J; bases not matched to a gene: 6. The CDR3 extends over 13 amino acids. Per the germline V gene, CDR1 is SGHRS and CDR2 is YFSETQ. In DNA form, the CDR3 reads TGCGCCAGCAGCACCGAAACAGGGGGCGGCTACACCTTC. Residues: CASSTETGGGYTF.

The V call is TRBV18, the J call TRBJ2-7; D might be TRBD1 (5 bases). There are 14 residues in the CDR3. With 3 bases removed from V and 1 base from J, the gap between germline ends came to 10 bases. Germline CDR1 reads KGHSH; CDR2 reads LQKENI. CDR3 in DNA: TGTGCCAGCTCACCGACGGACAAATCCTACGAGCAGTACTTC. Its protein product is CASSPTDKSYEQYF. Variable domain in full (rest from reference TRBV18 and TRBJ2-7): NAGVMQNPRHLVRRRGQEARLRCSPMKGHSHVYWYRQLPEEGLKFMVYLQKENIIDESGMPKERFSAEFPKEGPSILRIQQVVRGDSAAYFCASSPTDKSYEQYFGPGTRLTVT.

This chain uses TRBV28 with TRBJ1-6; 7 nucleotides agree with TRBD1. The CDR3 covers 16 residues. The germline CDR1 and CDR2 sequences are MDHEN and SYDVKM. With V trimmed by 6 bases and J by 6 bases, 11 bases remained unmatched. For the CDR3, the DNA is TGTGCCAGCAGACCCGACAGGGACTTGGGTAATTCACCCCTCCACTTT. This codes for CASRPDRDLGNSPLHF. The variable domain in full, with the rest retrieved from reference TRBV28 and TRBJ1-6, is DVKVTQSSRYLVKRTGEKVFLECVQDMDHENMFWYRQDPGLGLRLIYFSYDVKMKEKGDIPEGYSVSREKKERFSLILESASTNQTSMYLCASRPDRDLGNSPLHFGNGTRLTVT.

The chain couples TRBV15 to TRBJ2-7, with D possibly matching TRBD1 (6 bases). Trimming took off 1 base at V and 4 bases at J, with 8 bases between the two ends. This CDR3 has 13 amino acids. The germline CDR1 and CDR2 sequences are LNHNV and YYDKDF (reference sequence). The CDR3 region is CATSRGTGYEQYF. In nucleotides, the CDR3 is TGTGCCACCAGCAGAGGAACAGGGTACGAGCAGTACTTC.

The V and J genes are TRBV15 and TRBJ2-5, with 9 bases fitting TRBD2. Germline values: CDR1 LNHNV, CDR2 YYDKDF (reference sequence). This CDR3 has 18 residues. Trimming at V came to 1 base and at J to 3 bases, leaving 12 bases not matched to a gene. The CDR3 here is CATSRVPLTSGREETQYF. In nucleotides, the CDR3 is TGTGCCACCAGCAGAGTCCCCCTGACTAGCGGACGAGAAGAGACCCAGTACTTC. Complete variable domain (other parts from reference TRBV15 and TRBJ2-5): DAMVIQNPRYQVTQFGKPVTLSCSQTLNHNVMYWYQQKSSQAPKLLFHYYDKDFNNEADTPDNFQSRRPNTSFCFLDIRSPGLGDTAMYLCATSRVPLTSGREETQYFGPGTRLLVL.

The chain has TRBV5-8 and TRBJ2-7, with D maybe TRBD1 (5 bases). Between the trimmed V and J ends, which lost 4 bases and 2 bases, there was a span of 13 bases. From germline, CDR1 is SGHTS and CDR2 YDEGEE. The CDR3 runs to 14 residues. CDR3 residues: CASSAGSKPYEQYF. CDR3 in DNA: TGTGCCAGCAGCGCAGGGTCGAAACCCTACGAGCAGTACTTC.

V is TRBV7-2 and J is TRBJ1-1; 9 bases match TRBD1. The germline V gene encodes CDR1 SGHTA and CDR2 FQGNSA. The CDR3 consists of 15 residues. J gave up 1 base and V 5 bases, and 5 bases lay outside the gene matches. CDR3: CASSRLGQGNTEAFF. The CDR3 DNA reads TGTGCCAGCAGCCGACTGGGACAGGGGAACACTGAAGCTTTCTTT. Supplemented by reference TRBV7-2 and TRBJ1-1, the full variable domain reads GAGVSQSPSNKVTEKGKDVELRCDPISGHTALYWYRQSLGQGLEFLIYFQGNSAPDKSGLPSDRFSAERTGGSVSTLTIQRTQQEDSAVYLCASSRLGQGNTEAFFGQGTRLTVV.

The CDR3 nucleotides are TGTGCCAGCAGCCGGACAGGGGGTCAAGAGACCCAGTACTTC. This translates into CASSRTGGQETQYF. The chain has TRBV7-8 and TRBJ2-5; 10 bases line up with TRBD1. Germline V lookup: CDR1 SGHVS, CDR2 FQNEAQ. V was pared by 5 bases and J by 2 bases, with 2 bases of the junction left unmatched. This CDR3 contains 14 residues.

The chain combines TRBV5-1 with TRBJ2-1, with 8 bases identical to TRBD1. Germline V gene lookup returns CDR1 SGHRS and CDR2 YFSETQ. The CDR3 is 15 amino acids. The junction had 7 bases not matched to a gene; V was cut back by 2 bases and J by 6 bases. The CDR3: CASSFPTGAGNEQFF. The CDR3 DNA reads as TGCGCCAGCAGCTTCCCGACAGGGGCGGGCAATGAGCAGTTCTTC. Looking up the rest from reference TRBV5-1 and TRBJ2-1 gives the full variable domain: KAGVTQTPRYLIKTRGQQVTLSCSPISGHRSVSWYQQTPGQGLQFLFEYFSETQRNKGNFPGRFSGRQFSNSRSEMNVSTLELGDSALYLCASSFPTGAGNEQFFGPGTRLTVL.

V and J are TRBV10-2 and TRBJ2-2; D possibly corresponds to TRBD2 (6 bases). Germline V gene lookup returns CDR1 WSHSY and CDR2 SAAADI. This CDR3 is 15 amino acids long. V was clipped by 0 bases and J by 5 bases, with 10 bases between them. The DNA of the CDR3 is TGCGCCAGCAGTGAGTCCCTAGCGTGGACCGGGGAGCTGTTTTTT. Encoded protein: CASSESLAWTGELFF.

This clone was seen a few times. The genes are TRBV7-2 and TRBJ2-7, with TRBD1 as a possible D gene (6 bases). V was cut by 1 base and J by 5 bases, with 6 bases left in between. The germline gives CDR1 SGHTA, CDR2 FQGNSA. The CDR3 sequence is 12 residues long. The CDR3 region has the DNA TGTGCCAGCAGCTTAGAGGGGGACGAGCAGTACTTC. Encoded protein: CASSLEGDEQYF.

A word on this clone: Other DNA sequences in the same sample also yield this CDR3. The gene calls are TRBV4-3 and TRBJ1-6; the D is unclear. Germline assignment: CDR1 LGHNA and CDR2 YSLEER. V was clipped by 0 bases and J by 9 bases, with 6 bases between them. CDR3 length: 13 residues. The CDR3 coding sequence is TGCGCCAGCAGCCAAGATCGGGGTTCACCCCTCCACTTT. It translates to CASSQDRGSPLHF.

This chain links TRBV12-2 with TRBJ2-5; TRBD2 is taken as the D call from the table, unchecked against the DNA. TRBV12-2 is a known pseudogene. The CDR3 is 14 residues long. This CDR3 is CARPPGLAGETQYF. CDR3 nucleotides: TGTGCACGACCACCGGGACTAGCTGGAGAGACCCAGTACTTC.

The DNA of the CDR3 is TGCGCCAGCAGCCCACCTCTCGGACAGGGAAGAGAGACCCAGTACTTC. This codes for CASSPPLGQGRETQYF. The V gene is TRBV4-1, the J gene TRBJ2-5; TRBD1 agrees at 8 bases. CDR3 length: 16 residues. The trim removed 4 bases at V and 4 bases at J, leaving 11 bases unmatched. Germline CDR1 reads MGHRA; CDR2 reads YSYEKL.

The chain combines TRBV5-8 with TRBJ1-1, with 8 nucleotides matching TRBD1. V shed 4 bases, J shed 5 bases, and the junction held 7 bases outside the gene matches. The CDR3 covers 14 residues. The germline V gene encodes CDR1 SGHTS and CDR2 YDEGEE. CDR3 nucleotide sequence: TGTGCCAGCAGCAGGACAGGGTCGGGGACTGAAGCTTTCTTT. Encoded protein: CASSRTGSGTEAFF.

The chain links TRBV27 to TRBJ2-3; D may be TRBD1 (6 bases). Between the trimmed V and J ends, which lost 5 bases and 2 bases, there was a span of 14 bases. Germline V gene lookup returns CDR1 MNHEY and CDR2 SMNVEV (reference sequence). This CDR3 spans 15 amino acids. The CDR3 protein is CASSPGDKTTDTQYF. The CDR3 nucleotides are TGTGCCAGCAGTCCCGGGGACAAAACCACAGATACGCAGTATTTT.

The CDR3 DNA reads TGTGCCAGCAGCTTGGCCCTGAATGAAAAACTGTTTTTT. This sequence encodes CASSLALNEKLFF. V is TRBV5-4 and J is TRBJ1-4; D gene uncertain. The V gene lost 0 bases and the J gene lost 5 bases, with 5 bases spanning the gap. Germline V gene data show CDR1 as SGHNT and CDR2 as YYREEE (reference sequence). There are 13 residues in the CDR3.

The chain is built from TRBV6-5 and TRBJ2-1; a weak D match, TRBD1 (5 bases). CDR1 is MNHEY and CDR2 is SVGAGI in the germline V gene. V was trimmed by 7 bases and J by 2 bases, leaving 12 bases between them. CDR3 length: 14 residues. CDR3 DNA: TGTGCCAGCACCGCAGGGTTAACCTACAATGAGCAGTTCTTC. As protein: CASTAGLTYNEQFF.

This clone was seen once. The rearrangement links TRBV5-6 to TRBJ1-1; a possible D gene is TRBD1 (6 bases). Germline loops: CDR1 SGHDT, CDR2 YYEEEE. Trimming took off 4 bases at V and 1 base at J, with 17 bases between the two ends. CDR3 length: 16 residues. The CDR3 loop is CASSLKRGAKNTEAFF. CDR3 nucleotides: TGTGCCAGCAGCCTCAAACGGGGGGCGAAGAACACTGAAGCTTTCTTT.

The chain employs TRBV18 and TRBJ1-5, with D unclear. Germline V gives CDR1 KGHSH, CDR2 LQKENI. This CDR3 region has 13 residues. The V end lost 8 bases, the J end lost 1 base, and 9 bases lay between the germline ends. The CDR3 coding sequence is TGTGCCAGCCACGGAGGGAGCAATCAGCCCCAGCATTTT. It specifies CASHGGSNQPQHF.

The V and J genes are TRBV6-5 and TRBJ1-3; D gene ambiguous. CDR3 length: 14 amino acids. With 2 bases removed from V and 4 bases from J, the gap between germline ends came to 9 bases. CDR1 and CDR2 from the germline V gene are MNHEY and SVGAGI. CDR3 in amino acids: CASSYEVSGNTIYF. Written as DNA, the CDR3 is TGTGCCAGCAGTTACGAAGTGAGCGGAAACACCATATATTTT.

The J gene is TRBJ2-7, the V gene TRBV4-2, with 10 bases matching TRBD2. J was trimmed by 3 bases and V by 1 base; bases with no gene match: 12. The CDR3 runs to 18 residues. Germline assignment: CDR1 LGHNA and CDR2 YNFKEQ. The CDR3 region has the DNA TGTGCCAGCAGCCAAGTAGCGCTAGCGGGGGACCCTTACTACGAGCAGTACTTC. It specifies CASSQVALAGDPYYEQYF.

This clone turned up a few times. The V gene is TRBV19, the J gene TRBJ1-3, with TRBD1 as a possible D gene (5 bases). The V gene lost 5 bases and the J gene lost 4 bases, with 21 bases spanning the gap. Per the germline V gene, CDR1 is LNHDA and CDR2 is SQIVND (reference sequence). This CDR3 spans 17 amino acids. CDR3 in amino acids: CASSYPRVGHAGNTIYF. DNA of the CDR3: TGTGCCAGTAGTTACCCACGGGTAGGACACGCGGGAAACACCATATATTTT.

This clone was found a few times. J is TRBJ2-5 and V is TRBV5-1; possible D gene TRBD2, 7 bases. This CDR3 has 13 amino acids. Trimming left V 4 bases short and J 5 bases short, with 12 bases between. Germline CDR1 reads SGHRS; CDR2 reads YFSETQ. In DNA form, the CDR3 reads TGCGCCAGCAGCCTAAGGGGGGGGGAGACCCAGTACTTC. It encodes CASSLRGGETQYF.

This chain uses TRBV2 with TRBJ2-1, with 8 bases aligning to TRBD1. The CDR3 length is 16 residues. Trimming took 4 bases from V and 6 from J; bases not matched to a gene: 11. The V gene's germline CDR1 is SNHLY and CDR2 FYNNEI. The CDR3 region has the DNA TGTGCCAGCAGTGGACAGGGGAGTAAAAGTAGCAATGAGCAGTTCTTC. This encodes CASSGQGSKSSNEQFF.

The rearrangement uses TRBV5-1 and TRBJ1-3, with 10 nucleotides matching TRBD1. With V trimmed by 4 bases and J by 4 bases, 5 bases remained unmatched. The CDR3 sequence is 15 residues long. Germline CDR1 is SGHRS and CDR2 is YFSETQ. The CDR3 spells CASSNDRGLGNTIYF. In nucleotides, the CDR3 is TGCGCCAGCAGCAACGACAGGGGGCTAGGAAACACCATATATTTT.